This T cell receptor (beta chain) was sequenced in a study of stem cell transplantation in POMP-related autoinflammatory disease. Study results and caveats: A trend toward lower repertoire diversity and greater clonality appeared in every analyzed T-cell subset of PRAID patients. Unique TRB V-J gene pairings were limited in number in patients with PRAID.

A note on this clone: The antigen remains unidentified.

Germline V gene data show CDR1 as SGHNT and CDR2 as YYREEE (reference sequence). This CDR3 spans 15 amino acids. The trim removed 2 bases at V and 3 bases at J, leaving 2 bases unmatched. Data came from immunoSEQ multiplex PCR; TCRdb stores just in-frame clones and leaves some out. The sample consists of 6,500 to 7,500 clones, roughly four fifths of them appearing once. This clonotype was sampled from a human donor in good health. Specimen: a CXCR5-defined cell subset from PBMCs. This chain uses TRBV5-4 with TRBJ2-3; 11 nucleotides align to TRBD2. Here the CDR3 reads CASSFPSGGTDTQYF. CDR3 DNA: TGTGCCAGCAGCTTCCCTAGCGGGGGGACAGATACGCAGTATTTT.